The source of this T cell receptor beta chain is a study of pediatric ulcerative colitis. The wider study: Disease was pancolitis in several and left-sided in two, histology-confirmed.

V lost 1 base to trimming and J lost 4 bases, with 12 bases between them. CDR1 SGHDT and CDR2 YYEEEE come from the germline V gene. The CDR3 is made up of 16 amino acids. Assay used: immunoSEQ multiplex PCR; TCRdb lists only in-frame clones, some missing. Among 20,000 or so clones listed, around 64% were seen once. The rectum was sampled with one to two pinch biopsies at colonoscopy. The sample comprised gut tissue. The receptor's source is a boy aged 5-17 years with severe ulcerative colitis. The chain has TRBV5-6 and TRBJ1-6; no definite D call. CDR3 amino acids: CASSLKRTVYNSPLHF. The CDR3 DNA is TGTGCCAGCAGCTTGAAACGGACCGTTTATAATTCACCCCTCCACTTT.